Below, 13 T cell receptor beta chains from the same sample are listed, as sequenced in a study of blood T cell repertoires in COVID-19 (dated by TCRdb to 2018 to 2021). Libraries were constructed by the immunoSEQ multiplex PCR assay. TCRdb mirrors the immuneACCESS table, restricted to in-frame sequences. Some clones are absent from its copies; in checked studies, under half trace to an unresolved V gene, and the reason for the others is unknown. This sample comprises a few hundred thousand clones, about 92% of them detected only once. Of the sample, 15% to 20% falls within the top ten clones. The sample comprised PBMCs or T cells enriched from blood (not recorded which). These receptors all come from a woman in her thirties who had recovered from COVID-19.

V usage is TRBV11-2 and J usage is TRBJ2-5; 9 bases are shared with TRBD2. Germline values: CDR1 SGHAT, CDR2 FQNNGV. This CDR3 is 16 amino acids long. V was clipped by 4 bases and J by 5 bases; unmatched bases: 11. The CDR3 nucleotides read TGTGCCAGCAGCTCAAAAGGACTAGCGAGAGAGGAGACCCAGTACTTC. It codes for CASSSKGLAREETQYF.

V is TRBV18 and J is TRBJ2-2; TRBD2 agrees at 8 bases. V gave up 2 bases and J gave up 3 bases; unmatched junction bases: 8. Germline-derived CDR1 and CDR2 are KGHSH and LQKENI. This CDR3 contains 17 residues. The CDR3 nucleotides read TGTGCCAGCTCACCAATAACGGGAGGGGGACACACCGGGGAGCTGTTTTTT. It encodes CASSPITGGGHTGELFF.

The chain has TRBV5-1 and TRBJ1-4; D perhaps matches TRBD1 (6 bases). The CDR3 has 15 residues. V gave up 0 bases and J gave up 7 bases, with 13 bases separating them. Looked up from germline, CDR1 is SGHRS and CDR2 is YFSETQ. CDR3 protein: CASSLGGTRGEKLFF. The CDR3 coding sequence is TGCGCCAGCAGCTTGGGTGGGACAAGAGGTGAAAAACTGTTTTTT.

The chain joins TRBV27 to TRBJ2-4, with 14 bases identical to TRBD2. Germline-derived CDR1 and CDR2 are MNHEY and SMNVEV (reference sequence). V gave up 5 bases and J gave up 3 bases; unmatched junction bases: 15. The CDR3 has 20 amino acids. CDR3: CASSPETSGGAYTVKNIQYF. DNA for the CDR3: TGTGCCAGCAGTCCCGAGACTAGCGGGGGGGCCTATACGGTCAAAAACATTCAGTACTTC.

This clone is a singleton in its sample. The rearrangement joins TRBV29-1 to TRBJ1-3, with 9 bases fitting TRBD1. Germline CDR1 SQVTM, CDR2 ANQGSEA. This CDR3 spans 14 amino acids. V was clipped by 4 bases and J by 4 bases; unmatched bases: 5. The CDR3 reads CSVGGTGTGNTIYF. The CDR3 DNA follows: TGCAGCGTTGGGGGGACAGGGACAGGAAACACCATATATTTT.

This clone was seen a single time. Written as DNA, the CDR3 is TGTGCCAGCAGCCAAGAATTTCGACTAGCGGGGAGACCGGACGAGCAGTACTTC. Its translation: CASSQEFRLAGRPDEQYF. The chain combines TRBV14 with TRBJ2-7; 11 positions match TRBD2. V trimming: 0 bases; J trimming: 5 bases; junction bases outside the gene matches: 12. Per germline, CDR1 SGHDN and CDR2 FVKESK. This CDR3 has 18 amino acids.

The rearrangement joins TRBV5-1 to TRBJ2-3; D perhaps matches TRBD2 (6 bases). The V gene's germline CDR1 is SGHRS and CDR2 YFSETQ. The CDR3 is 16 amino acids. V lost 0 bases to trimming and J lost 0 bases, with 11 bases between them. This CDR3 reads CASSLGWRGSTDTQYF. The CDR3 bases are TGCGCCAGCAGCTTGGGTTGGCGGGGAAGCACAGATACGCAGTATTTT.

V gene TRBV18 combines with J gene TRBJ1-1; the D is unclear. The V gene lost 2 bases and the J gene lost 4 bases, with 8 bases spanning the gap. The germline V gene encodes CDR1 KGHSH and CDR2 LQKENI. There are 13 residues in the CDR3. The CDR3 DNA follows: TGTGCCAGCTCACCAGTAGAATTCACTGAAGCTTTCTTT. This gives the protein CASSPVEFTEAFF. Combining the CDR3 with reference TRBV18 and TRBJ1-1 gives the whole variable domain NAGVMQNPRHLVRRRGQEARLRCSPMKGHSHVYWYRQLPEEGLKFMVYLQKENIIDESGMPKERFSAEFPKEGPSILRIQQVVRGDSAAYFCASSPVEFTEAFFGQGTRLTVV.

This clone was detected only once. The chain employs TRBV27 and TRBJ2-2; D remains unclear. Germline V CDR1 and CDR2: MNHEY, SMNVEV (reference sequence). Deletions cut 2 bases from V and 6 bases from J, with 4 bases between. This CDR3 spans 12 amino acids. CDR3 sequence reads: CASSLTAGELFF. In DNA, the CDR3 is TGTGCCAGCAGTTTAACGGCCGGGGAGCTGTTTTTT.

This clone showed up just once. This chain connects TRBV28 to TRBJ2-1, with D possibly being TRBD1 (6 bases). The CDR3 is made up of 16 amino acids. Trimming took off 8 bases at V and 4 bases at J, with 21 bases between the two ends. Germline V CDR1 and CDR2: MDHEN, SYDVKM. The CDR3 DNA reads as TGTGCCAGCCTCTCCCCGGCAGGGGTCAATTACAATGAGCAGTTCTTC. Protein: CASLSPAGVNYNEQFF.

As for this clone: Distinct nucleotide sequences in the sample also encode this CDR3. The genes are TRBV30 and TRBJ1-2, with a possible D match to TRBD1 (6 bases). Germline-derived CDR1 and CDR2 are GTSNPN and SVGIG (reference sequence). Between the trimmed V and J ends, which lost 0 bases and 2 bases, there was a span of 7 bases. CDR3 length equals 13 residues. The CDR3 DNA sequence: TGTGCCTGGAGTGTAACAGGGAACTATGGCTACACCTTC. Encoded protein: CAWSVTGNYGYTF. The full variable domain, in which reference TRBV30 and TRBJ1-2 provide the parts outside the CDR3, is SQTIHQWPATLVQPVGSPLSLECTVEGTSNPNLYWYRQAAGRGLQLLFYSVGIGQISSEVPQNLSASRPQDRQFILSSKKLLLSDSGFYLCAWSVTGNYGYTFGSGTRLTVV.

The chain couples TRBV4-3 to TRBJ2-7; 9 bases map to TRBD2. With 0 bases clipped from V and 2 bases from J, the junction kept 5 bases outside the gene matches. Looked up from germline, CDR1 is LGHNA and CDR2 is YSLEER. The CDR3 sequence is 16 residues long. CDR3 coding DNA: TGCGCCAGCAGCCAAGAGCCAGCGGGGGGCCCCTACGAGCAGTACTTC. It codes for CASSQEPAGGPYEQYF.

The CDR3 loop reads CASSRQNTQDNTEAFF. The CDR3 DNA is TGTGCCAGCTCACGGCAAAACACACAGGATAACACTGAAGCTTTCTTT. This chain uses TRBV18 with TRBJ1-1; tentative D call: TRBD1 (5 bases). The germline CDR1 and CDR2 sequences are KGHSH and LQKENI. The CDR3 is 16 amino acids. The germline V and J ends were trimmed by 4 bases and 2 bases, with 17 bases remaining between them. Complete variable domain (other parts from reference TRBV18 and TRBJ1-1): NAGVMQNPRHLVRRRGQEARLRCSPMKGHSHVYWYRQLPEEGLKFMVYLQKENIIDESGMPKERFSAEFPKEGPSILRIQQVVRGDSAAYFCASSRQNTQDNTEAFFGQGTRLTVV.